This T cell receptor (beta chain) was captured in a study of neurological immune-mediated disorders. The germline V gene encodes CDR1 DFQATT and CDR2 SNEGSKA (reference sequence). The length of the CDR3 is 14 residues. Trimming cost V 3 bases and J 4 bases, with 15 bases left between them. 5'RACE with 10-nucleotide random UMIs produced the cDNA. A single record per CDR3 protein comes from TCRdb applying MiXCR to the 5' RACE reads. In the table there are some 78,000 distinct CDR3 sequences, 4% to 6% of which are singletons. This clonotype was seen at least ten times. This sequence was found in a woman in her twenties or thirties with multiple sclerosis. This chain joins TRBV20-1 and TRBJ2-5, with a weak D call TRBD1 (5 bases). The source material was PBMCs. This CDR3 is CSASKGEGVETQYF. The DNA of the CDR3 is TGCAGTGCTAGTAAGGGCGAAGGGGTAGAGACCCAGTACTTC.